The clone carrying this T cell receptor (beta chain) is a singleton in its sample. Its cognate antigen is unknown. Stated treatment: oral pan-JAK inhibitor, 5-10 mg twice daily. This sample stems from a study of CD8+ T cells in alopecia areata. Study-level points and caveats: Clonality in the scalp and expanded CD8+ clones ranked among the top 100 were significantly decreased by tofacitinib. On tofacitinib, scalp and blood still held many of the expanded lesional clones.

The sequencing template was cDNA reverse transcribed from extracted RNA. Generated by immunoSEQ multiplex PCR, the TCRdb table keeps only in-frame clones and is missing some. This table holds more than 90,000 clones, approximately 52% found once. Trimming stripped 5 bases from V and 7 bases from J, with 21 bases between. The germline CDR1 and CDR2 sequences are MNHEY and SMNVEV (reference sequence). The CDR3 has 16 amino acids. The sequencing used CD8+ T cells sorted from blood, collected at week 4, from a patient treated with tofacitinib. The chain recombines TRBV27 with TRBJ2-1, with a tentative D call TRBD1 (5 bases). The clonotype originates from a human donor with alopecia areata. The CDR3 sequence: CASSVYYLPGRNEQFF. The CDR3 DNA sequence: TGTGCCAGCAGTGTCTACTATCTTCCAGGGCGGAATGAGCAGTTCTTC.